This is a list of T cell receptor beta chains from one sample in a study of T cells after yellow fever vaccination. A single record per CDR3 protein comes from TCRdb applying MiXCR to the 5' RACE reads. The profile shows 400,000 to 450,000 distinct CDR3 sequences, 18% of them singletons. The material sequenced was PBMCs, taken before the yellow fever booster vaccination. The source of these receptors is a man aged 18 to 29 who received the YFV17D yellow fever vaccine. Each CDR3 is given with its conserved first and last residue. The D gene is left open where the match is weak. The size entry is marked missing in some rows and otherwise reads once, few, many or a size class.

j_gene | v_gene | abundance | d_gene | CDR3nt | CDR3aa
TRBJ1-4 | TRBV5-1 | NA | NA | TGCGCCAGCAGCCCGGGACTCCGAACTAATGAAAAACTGTTTTTT | CASSPGLRTNEKLFF
TRBJ2-7 | TRBV5-5 | NA | NA | TGTGCCAGCAGACGGGGACCCGCGGACGAGCAGTACTTC | CASRRGPADEQYF
TRBJ2-4 | TRBV21-1 | NA | NA | TGTGCCAGCAGCAAAGGGACCCAAGGGGCCAAAAACATTCAGTACTTC | CASSKGTQGAKNIQYF
TRBJ1-6 | TRBV4-1 | few | NA | TGCGCCAGCAGCCAAGATCGGGCCCGCTCCTATAATTCACCCCTCCACTTT | CASSQDRARSYNSPLHF
TRBJ2-4 | TRBV12-3/TRBV12-4 | NA | NA | TGTGCCAGCATGGACATTACAGGGATGGGCAAAAACATTCAGTACTTC | CASMDITGMGKNIQYF
TRBJ1-2 | TRBV9 | few | TRBD1 | TGTGCCAGCAGCCTTCGACAGGGCGGTGGCTACACCTTC | CASSLRQGGGYTF
TRBJ1-6 | TRBV12-3/TRBV12-4 | NA | NA | TGTGCCAGCAGCCGACAGGATAATTCACCCCTCCACTTT | CASSRQDNSPLHF
TRBJ2-1 | TRBV3-1 | once | TRBD1 | TGTGCCAGCAGCCAAGTTAGCAGGGGGAAGCAGTTCTTC | CASSQVSRGKQFF
TRBJ1-2 | TRBV5-1 | NA | NA | TGCGCCAGCAGTAGAGAAGGAGACTATGGCTACACCTTC | CASSREGDYGYTF
TRBJ2-5 | TRBV5-1 | many | TRBD1 | TGCGCCAGCACCGGACAGGGGTTCCAAGAGACCCAGTACTTC | CASTGQGFQETQYF
TRBJ2-1 | TRBV7-8 | NA | NA | TGTGCCAGCGCCAAGTCCTACAATGAGCAGTTCTTC | CASAKSYNEQFF